The 28 T cell receptor beta chains listed next were all sequenced from one sample in a study of T cell responses to AZD1222 COVID-19 vaccine (dated by TCRdb to the early 2020s). The receptor library was made with the immunoSEQ multiplex PCR assay. TCRdb took this table from immuneACCESS and kept in-frame rearrangements with V and J called. Such tables lack part of the clones; where checked against another copy, unresolved V genes explain under half of the gap, and the rest is unexplained. Present in this sample are approximately 100,000 clones, 70% to 90% of which were seen just once. Of the sample, 13% falls within the top ten clones. This specimen's time point label, per the study, means: baseline before first vaccination. In light of the paper, this sample's treatment or condition label describes: meningococcal conjugate vaccine given as trial control. This material consisted of peripheral blood, taken on day 0 of MenACWY control vaccination. The receptors come from an adult in good health.

This clone was found once. The genes are TRBV6-5 and TRBJ1-5; no definite D call. The length of the CDR3 is 13 residues. V lost 7 bases, J lost 0 bases, and 7 bases lay in between. Looked up from germline, CDR1 is MNHEY and CDR2 is SVGAGI. CDR3 bases: TGTGCCAGCAAACCCGATAGCAATCAGCCCCAGCATTTT. Amino acids: CASKPDSNQPQHF.

This chain connects TRBV6-2 or TRBV6-3 to TRBJ2-7; 10 bases are shared with TRBD2. Germline lookup yields CDR1 MNHEY and CDR2 SVGEGT. The CDR3 loop spans 17 amino acids. V trimming: 5 bases; J trimming: 7 bases; junction bases outside the gene matches: 17. The CDR3 bases are TGTGCCAGCAGTGGGACTAGCGTTTATTCTATCCAAGAAGAGCAGTACTTC. As protein: CASSGTSVYSIQEEQYF.

This clone occurred a few times. The CDR3 region is CASSHKGRQGAGELFF. The CDR3 DNA reads as TGTGCCAGCAGCCACAAGGGCCGACAGGGAGCCGGGGAGCTGTTTTTT. V is TRBV3-1 (or the pseudogene TRBV3-2) and J is TRBJ2-2; the match to TRBD1 covers 7 bases. The CDR3 has 16 residues. The germline V gene has CDR1 LGHDT and CDR2 YNNKEL (reference sequence). V trimming: 3 bases; J trimming: 6 bases; junction bases outside the gene matches: 10.

The rearrangement uses TRBV10-2 and TRBJ1-5; D gene unclear. V was clipped by 8 bases and J by 5 bases, with 16 bases between them. In germline, CDR1 is WSHSY, CDR2 SAAADI. The length of the CDR3 is 14 residues. The CDR3 region has the DNA TGCGCCAGCCAAAATCCCGCTTCGCATCAGCCCCAGCATTTT. It encodes CASQNPASHQPQHF.

This clone has more than one count but fewer than ten. The CDR3 coding sequence is TGTGCCAGCCGCGGCGAAGGGGGGACTGAAGCTTTCTTT. Its translation is CASRGEGGTEAFF. The V and J genes are TRBV2 and TRBJ1-1, with D possibly TRBD1 on 6 matching bases. CDR3 length: 13 residues. The V end lost 8 bases, the J end lost 5 bases, and 15 bases lay between the germline ends. Germline values: CDR1 SNHLY, CDR2 FYNNEI.

For the CDR3, the DNA is TGCGCCAGCAGCCAAGATGTCGGGGTCTATGGCTACACCTTC. Translating gives CASSQDVGVYGYTF. The chain has TRBV4-1 and TRBJ1-2; D is unresolved. The germline V gene has CDR1 MGHRA and CDR2 YSYEKL. V shed 0 bases and J shed 4 bases, with 9 bases lying between them. This CDR3 is 14 amino acids long.

The chain uses TRBV6-2 or TRBV6-3 and TRBJ1-2; 8 bases are shared with TRBD1. Germline V gene lookup returns CDR1 MNHEY and CDR2 SVGEGT. The CDR3 length is 14 residues. Unmatched junction bases numbered 6, after V lost 5 bases and J lost 4 bases. The CDR3 sequence: CASSTGDRGYGYTF. CDR3 DNA sequence: TGTGCCAGCAGTACCGGAGACAGGGGCTATGGCTACACCTTC.

The chain couples TRBV6-5 to TRBJ2-1; 12 positions agree with TRBD1. CDR1 and CDR2 from the germline V gene are MNHEY and SVGAGI. The CDR3 contains 14 residues. V lost 7 bases, J lost 8 bases, and 6 bases stayed unmatched. The DNA for the CDR3 is TGTGCCAGCAAACCGGGACAGGGGGCGTATGAGCAGTTCTTC. Its translation is CASKPGQGAYEQFF.

The rearrangement uses TRBV3-1 (or the pseudogene TRBV3-2) and TRBJ1-6; D is unresolved. Trimming removed 1 base at V and 4 bases at J, with 8 bases between. The CDR3 has 15 residues. Germline values: CDR1 LGHDT, CDR2 YNNKEL (reference sequence). The CDR3 bases are TGTGCCAGCAGCCAAGTACAAGCATATAATTCACCCCTCCACTTT. As protein: CASSQVQAYNSPLHF.

This clone was seen a few times. This rearrangement joins TRBV5-1 to TRBJ2-7, with D possibly matching TRBD2 (7 bases). The CDR3 has 14 residues. Trimming removed 4 bases at V and 3 bases at J, with 14 bases between. Germline V CDR1 and CDR2: SGHRS, YFSETQ. CDR3 amino acids: CASSPGGLVYEQYF. The CDR3 DNA reads as TGCGCCAGCAGCCCGGGGGGCCTAGTCTACGAGCAGTACTTC.

The chain joins TRBV19 to TRBJ2-1, with TRBD1 identical over 9 bases. The junction had 15 bases not matched to a gene; V was cut back by 9 bases and J by 6 bases. Germline CDR1 and CDR2: LNHDA and SQIVND (reference sequence). The CDR3 consists of 16 residues. The DNA of the CDR3 is TGTGCCAGCAGGCTTGGAGGGACAGGGTTTGCCAATGAGCAGTTCTTC. As protein: CASRLGGTGFANEQFF.

This sequence joins TRBV30 and TRBJ2-7, with a possible D match to TRBD1 (6 bases). The V and J ends lost 5 bases and 4 bases respectively, with 12 bases between them. The CDR3 length is 12 residues. Germline CDR1 reads GTSNPN; CDR2 reads SVGIG (reference sequence). CDR3 sequence: CAWSTGWYEQYF. The CDR3 DNA reads as TGTGCCTGGTCCACAGGGTGGTACGAGCAGTACTTC.

The genes are TRBV10-3 and TRBJ1-2, with a tentative D call TRBD1 (5 bases). The CDR3 length is 15 residues. Germline CDR1 is ENHRY and CDR2 is SYGVKD. Deletions cut 5 bases from V and 0 bases from J, with 13 bases between. The DNA of the CDR3 is TGTGCCATCAGTCCAGACAGAGCAACTAACTATGGCTACACCTTC. Encoded protein: CAISPDRATNYGYTF.

This clone was counted once. The chain links TRBV29-1 to TRBJ2-5, with D perhaps matching TRBD1 (6 bases). V gave up 2 bases and J gave up 6 bases, with 19 bases separating them. This CDR3 has 15 residues. CDR1 is SQVTM, CDR2 ANQGSEA, per germline. The CDR3 DNA follows: TGCAGCGTTGAATTGGGACATTCCCGCAAGCAGACCCAGTACTTC. Residues: CSVELGHSRKQTQYF.

V is TRBV4-2 and J is TRBJ2-3; D is tentatively TRBD1 or TRBD2 (5 bases each). V was cut by 0 bases and J by 0 bases, with 13 bases left in between. The length of the CDR3 is 17 residues. Germline V gene sequence: CDR1 LGHNA, CDR2 YNFKEQ. The CDR3 nucleotides read TGTGCCAGCAGCCAAGATCTGGGGGACCCTAGCACAGATACGCAGTATTTT. It yields the protein CASSQDLGDPSTDTQYF.

V gene TRBV5-1 combines with J gene TRBJ2-7, with a weak D call TRBD1 (6 bases). CDR3 length equals 14 residues. Germline V gene data show CDR1 as SGHRS and CDR2 as YFSETQ. Trimming removed 0 bases from V and 5 bases from J, with 12 bases in between. The CDR3 spells CASSLVRGIDEQYF. Written as DNA, the CDR3 is TGCGCCAGCAGCTTGGTCAGGGGAATCGACGAGCAGTACTTC.

The chain is built from TRBV15 and TRBJ2-7; D is undetermined. Germline values: CDR1 LNHNV, CDR2 YYDKDF (reference sequence). V was shortened by 8 bases and J by 2 bases, with 10 bases between the two germline ends. This CDR3 spans 12 amino acids. CDR3 DNA sequence: TGTGCCACCTCTGGGCAGCCCTACGAGCAGTACTTC. It specifies CATSGQPYEQYF.

This chain connects TRBV5-6 to TRBJ2-7; 9 bases align to TRBD1. CDR3 size: 14 residues. In germline, CDR1 is SGHDT, CDR2 YYEEEE. V lost 4 bases and J lost 5; bases outside the gene matches: 7. The CDR3 loop reads CASSLPGQGNEQYF. The CDR3 nucleotides read TGTGCCAGCAGCCTTCCGGGACAGGGTAACGAGCAGTACTTC. The full variable domain, rest sourced from reference TRBV5-6 and TRBJ2-7, is DAGVTQSPTHLIKTRGQQVTLRCSPKSGHDTVSWYQQALGQGPQFIFQYYEEEERQRGNFPDRFSGHQFPNYSSELNVNALLLGDSALYLCASSLPGQGNEQYFGPGTRLTVT.

This clone was detected a few times. The rearrangement links TRBV7-2 to TRBJ1-3, with D unresolved. The germline gives CDR1 SGHTA, CDR2 FQGNSA. Trimming took 5 bases from V and 0 from J, leaving 11 bases between them. The CDR3 is made up of 15 amino acids. The CDR3: CASSAYSGSGNTIYF. DNA for the CDR3: TGTGCCAGCAGCGCCTACAGCGGCTCTGGAAACACCATATATTTT.

The chain carries TRBV18 and TRBJ1-3; TRBD1 might be the D (6 bases). The CDR3 runs to 14 residues. V was cut by 8 bases and J by 4 bases, with 15 bases left in between. CDR1 KGHSH and CDR2 LQKENI come from the germline V gene. The CDR3 region has the DNA TGTGCCAGCGCTTCGGGGACAAACGGAAACACCATATATTTT. Protein sequence: CASASGTNGNTIYF.

This chain joins TRBV6-5 and TRBJ1-1; D is unclear. Trimming removed 4 bases at V and 2 bases at J, with 11 bases between. CDR1 is MNHEY and CDR2 is SVGAGI in the germline V gene. This CDR3 comprises 14 residues. This CDR3 reads CASSSGSINTEAFF. The CDR3 nucleotides are TGTGCCAGCAGTTCCGGGTCAATCAACACTGAAGCTTTCTTT.

In this sample, this clone turned up once. The chain couples TRBV7-8 to TRBJ2-1; TRBD1 is a possible D gene (5 bases). The CDR3 is 15 residues long. CDR1 and CDR2 (germline): SGHVS, FQNEAQ. Trimming took off 7 bases at V and 8 bases at J, with 21 bases between the two ends. CDR3 DNA: TGTGCCAGCACTCTAATGGGGCTAATGGCTGATGAGCAGTTCTTC. Amino acids: CASTLMGLMADEQFF.

This chain connects TRBV5-6 to TRBJ1-1; D may be TRBD1 (5 bases). Looked up from germline, CDR1 is SGHDT and CDR2 is YYEEEE. V lost 5 bases, J lost 4 bases, and 21 bases lay in between. The CDR3 is 16 amino acids. The chain's CDR3 is CASSSGFGGAATEAFF. The CDR3 DNA is TGTGCCAGCAGTTCGGGGTTCGGCGGGGCGGCCACTGAAGCTTTCTTT.

The chain employs TRBV4-1 and TRBJ1-2, with D tentatively TRBD1 (5 bases). CDR3 size: 14 residues. Per germline, CDR1 MGHRA and CDR2 YSYEKL. Trimming left V 5 bases short and J 6 bases short, with 16 bases between. CDR3 amino acids: CASSGNQGGNGYTF. Written as DNA, the CDR3 is TGCGCCAGCAGCGGCAACCAGGGAGGAAATGGCTACACCTTC.

This chain joins TRBV29-1 and TRBJ1-5; D remains unclear. V shed 4 bases and J shed 4 bases, with 11 bases lying between them. The CDR3 has 13 amino acids. Germline CDR1 SQVTM, CDR2 ANQGSEA. CDR3 DNA sequence: TGCAGCGTTGTGCAAGAGGGAAATCAGCCCCAGCATTTT. As protein: CSVVQEGNQPQHF.

This sequence joins TRBV7-2 and TRBJ2-3; D remains ambiguous. CDR1 is SGHTA, CDR2 FQGNSA, per germline. V lost 2 bases, J lost 0 bases, and 9 bases lay in between. This CDR3 region has 15 residues. The CDR3 here is CASSLQILSTDTQYF. The DNA of the CDR3 is TGTGCCAGCAGCTTACAGATTTTGAGCACAGATACGCAGTATTTT.

This chain connects TRBV7-2 to TRBJ1-2, with unresolved D. The CDR3 runs 13 residues. Trimming took 5 bases from V and 2 from J, leaving 9 bases between them. Germline lookup yields CDR1 SGHTA and CDR2 FQGNSA. This chain's CDR3 is CASSPDGNYGYTF. The CDR3 nucleotides read TGTGCCAGCAGCCCGGACGGAAACTATGGCTACACCTTC. Based on the CDR3 plus reference TRBV7-2 and TRBJ1-2, the full variable domain is GAGVSQSPSNKVTEKGKDVELRCDPISGHTALYWYRQSLGQGLEFLIYFQGNSAPDKSGLPSDRFSAERTGGSVSTLTIQRTQQEDSAVYLCASSPDGNYGYTFGSGTRLTVV.

The chain joins TRBV19 to TRBJ2-7; 12 bases are shared with TRBD2. V lost 5 bases, J lost 5 bases, and 10 bases stayed unmatched. Germline CDR1 is LNHDA and CDR2 is SQIVND (reference sequence). This CDR3 is built from 16 residues. This CDR3 reads CASSGETSGSGNEQYF. The CDR3 nucleotides are TGTGCCAGTAGTGGAGAGACTAGCGGGAGTGGTAACGAGCAGTACTTC.